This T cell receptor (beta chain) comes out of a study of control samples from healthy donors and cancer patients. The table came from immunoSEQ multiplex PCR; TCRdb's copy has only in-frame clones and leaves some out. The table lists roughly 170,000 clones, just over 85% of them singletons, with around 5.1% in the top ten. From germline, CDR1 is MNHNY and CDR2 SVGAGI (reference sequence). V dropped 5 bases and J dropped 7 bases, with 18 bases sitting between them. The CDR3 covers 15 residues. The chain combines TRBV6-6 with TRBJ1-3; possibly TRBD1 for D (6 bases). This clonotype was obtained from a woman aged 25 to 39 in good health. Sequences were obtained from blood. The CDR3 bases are TGTGCCAGCAGTAACCCTATAAGGGGGGACAACACCATATATTTT. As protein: CASSNPIRGDNTIYF.